This TCR beta chain was recovered during a study of CD8 T cells in Susac syndrome. This CDR3 region has 14 residues. V lost 6 bases, J lost 6 bases, and 7 bases stayed unmatched. Germline V CDR1 and CDR2: SNHLY, FYNNEI. Reverse transcription used about 0.5 to 1 ug RNA and random hexamers. TCRdb re-analysed the immunoSEQ multiplex PCR reads in MiXCR, keeping a single row per CDR3 protein. The data show about 200,000 distinct CDR3 sequences, over 75% seen once. The receptor comes from a human donor with Susac syndrome. The V and J genes are TRBV2 and TRBJ1-5, with 8 bases lining up with TRBD1. Specimen: CD4+ T cells from PBMCs. As DNA, the CDR3 is TGTGCCAGCAGCGCCAGGACAGGGCCTCAGCCCCAGCATTTT. Its protein product is CASSARTGPQPQHF.